The T cell receptor beta chain under discussion was sequenced for a study of cytomegalovirus exposure and HLA in healthy donors. The germline V gene has CDR1 SGHDT and CDR2 YYEEEE. V shed 2 bases and J shed 3 bases, with 6 bases lying between them. The CDR3 spans 13 residues. Clones were read by immunoSEQ multiplex PCR, and TCRdb kept only the in-frame ones, dropping some. This sample carries some 140,000 clones, roughly nine tenths of them seen once, and the ten largest clones take about 10%. Sequencing was performed on PBMCs. The receptor's source is a woman aged 18-29 years in good health and CMV-seropositive. V is TRBV5-6 and J is TRBJ2-1, with D perhaps matching TRBD1 (5 bases). DNA for the CDR3: TGTGCCAGCAGCTTACAGGTCTACAATGAGCAGTTCTTC. It specifies CASSLQVYNEQFF.